This record concerns one T cell receptor beta chain sequence. Antigen unknown. The data were taken from a study of cytomegalovirus exposure and HLA in healthy donors. In the study overall: An earlier analysis found some 120 million unique TCR beta sequences from roughly 170 million T cells.

The donors were healthy bone marrow donors. J gave up 6 bases and V 3 bases, and 14 bases lay outside the gene matches. Germline V gene lookup returns CDR1 SGHDT and CDR2 YYEEEE. The CDR3 is made up of 16 amino acids. Notes on the study in general: 87-base-pair reads could not separate some V segments, including TRBV6-2 and TRBV6-3. One variant, a missense change in DCLRE1C, was linked in a later analysis to TCR beta V- and J-gene trimming.

PCR primers comprised 60 Vbeta and 13 Jbeta primers. Sequencing used immunoSEQ multiplex PCR; TCRdb keeps in-frame clones, though not all of them. Among about 120,000 clones listed, around 75% were seen once. The chain carries TRBV5-6 and TRBJ1-1; 7 nucleotides align to TRBD1. The sequence came from a man aged 30-40 years in good health and CMV-seronegative. The sequenced sample consisted of PBMCs. The CDR3, as DNA: TGTGCCAGCAGCTCTGCGGCCGGACAGGACCACTCTGAAGCTTTCTTT. The encoded protein is CASSSAAGQDHSEAFF.